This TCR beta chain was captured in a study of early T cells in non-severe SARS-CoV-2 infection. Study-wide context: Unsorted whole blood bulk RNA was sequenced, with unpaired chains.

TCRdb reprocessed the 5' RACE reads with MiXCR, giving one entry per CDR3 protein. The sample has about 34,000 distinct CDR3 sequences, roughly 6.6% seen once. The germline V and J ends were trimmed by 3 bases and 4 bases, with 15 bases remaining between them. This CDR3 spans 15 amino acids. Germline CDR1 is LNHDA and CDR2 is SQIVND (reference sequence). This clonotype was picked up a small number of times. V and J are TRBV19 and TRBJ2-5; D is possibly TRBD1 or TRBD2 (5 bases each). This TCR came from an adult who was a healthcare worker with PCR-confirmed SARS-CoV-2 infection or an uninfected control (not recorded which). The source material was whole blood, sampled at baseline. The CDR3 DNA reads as TGTGCCAGTAGTATCCAACCGGGACGAGGAGAGACCCAGTACTTC. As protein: CASSIQPGRGETQYF.